This T cell receptor (beta chain) was documented in a study of CD8 T cells in Susac syndrome. Overall study findings and caveats: TCR sequencing and HLA analysis covered a relatively small number of individuals.

An input of about 0.45 to 1 ug of RNA was subjected to reverse transcription using random hexamers. TCR beta CDR3 was amplified by immunoSEQ covering 54 Vbeta and 13 Jbeta. Each CDR3 protein gets one entry after TCRdb re-called the immunoSEQ multiplex PCR reads with MiXCR. The sample lists over 100,000 distinct CDR3 sequences, 96% occurring once. The authors carried out high-throughput sequencing of TCR beta. They applied it to CD8+ and CD4+ T cells obtained from blood. As judged by recently defined diagnostic criteria, patients with Susac syndrome had definite or probable disease. Note on this clonotype: The antigen is unknown.

V was cut by 5 bases and J by 6 bases, with 11 bases left in between. The CDR3 length is 13 residues. The chain has TRBV12-3 or TRBV12-4 and TRBJ2-1, with D possibly being TRBD2 (6 bases). The sample was CD4+ T cells from PBMCs. The TCR was taken from a human donor with Susac syndrome. CDR3 nucleotides: TGTGCCAGCAGTGGGGTGCGGGGCAATGAGCAGTTCTTC. Its protein product is CASSGVRGNEQFF.